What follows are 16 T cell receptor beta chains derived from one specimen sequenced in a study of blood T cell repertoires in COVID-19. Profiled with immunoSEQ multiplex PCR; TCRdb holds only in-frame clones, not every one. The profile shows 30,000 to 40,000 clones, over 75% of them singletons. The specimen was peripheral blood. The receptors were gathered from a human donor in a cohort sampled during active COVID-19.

Written as DNA, the CDR3 is TGTGCCATCAGTCCCGGACTAGCGGGGGGGAAAAACATTCAGTACTTC. It yields the protein CAISPGLAGGKNIQYF. The chain couples TRBV10-3 to TRBJ2-4; 15 bases agree with TRBD2. Germline-derived CDR1 and CDR2 are ENHRY and SYGVKD. The CDR3 length is 16 residues. Trimming took 5 bases from V and 4 from J; bases not matched to a gene: 3.

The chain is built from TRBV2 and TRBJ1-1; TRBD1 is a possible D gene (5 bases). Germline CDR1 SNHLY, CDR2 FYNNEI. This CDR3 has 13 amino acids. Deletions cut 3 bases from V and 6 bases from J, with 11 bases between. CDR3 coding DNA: TGTGCCAGCAGTGAGGGCAGGGCGGCTGAAGCTTTCTTT. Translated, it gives CASSEGRAAEAFF. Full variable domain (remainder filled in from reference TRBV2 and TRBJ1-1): EPEVTQTPSHQVTQMGQEVILRCVPISNHLYFYWYRQILGQKVEFLVSFYNNEISEKSEIFDDQFSVERPDGSNFTLKIRSTKLEDSAMYFCASSEGRAAEAFFGQGTRLTVV.

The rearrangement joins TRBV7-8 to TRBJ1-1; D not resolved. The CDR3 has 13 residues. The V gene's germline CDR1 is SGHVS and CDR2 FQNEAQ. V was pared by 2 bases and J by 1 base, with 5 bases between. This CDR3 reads CASSLRANTEAFF. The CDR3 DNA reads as TGTGCCAGCAGCTTAAGAGCGAACACTGAAGCTTTCTTT.

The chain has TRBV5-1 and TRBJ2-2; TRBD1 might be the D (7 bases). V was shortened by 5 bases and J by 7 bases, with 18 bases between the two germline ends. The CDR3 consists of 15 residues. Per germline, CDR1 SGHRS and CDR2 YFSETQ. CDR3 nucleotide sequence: TGCGCCAGCAGTGAGAGTCAGGGGGGAATCGGGGAGCTGTTTTTT. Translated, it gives CASSESQGGIGELFF.

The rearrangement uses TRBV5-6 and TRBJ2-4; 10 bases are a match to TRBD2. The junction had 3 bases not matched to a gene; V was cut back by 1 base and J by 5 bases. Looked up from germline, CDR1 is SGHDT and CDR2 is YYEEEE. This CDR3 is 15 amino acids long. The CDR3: CASSLITSGENIQYF. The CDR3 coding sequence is TGTGCCAGCAGCTTGATCACTAGCGGGGAAAACATTCAGTACTTC.

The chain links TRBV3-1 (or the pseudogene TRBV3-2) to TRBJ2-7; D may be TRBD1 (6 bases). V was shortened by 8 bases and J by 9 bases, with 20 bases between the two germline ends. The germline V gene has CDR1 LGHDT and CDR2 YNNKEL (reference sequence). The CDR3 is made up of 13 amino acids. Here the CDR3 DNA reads TGTGCCAGCCAAACACAGGGATTAAGCTGGCAGTACTTC. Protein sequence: CASQTQGLSWQYF.

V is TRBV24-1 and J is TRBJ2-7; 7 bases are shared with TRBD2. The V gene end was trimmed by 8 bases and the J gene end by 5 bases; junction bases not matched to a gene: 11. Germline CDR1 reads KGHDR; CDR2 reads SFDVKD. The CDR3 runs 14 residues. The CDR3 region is CATTEAGRAHEQYF. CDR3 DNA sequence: TGTGCCACCACCGAGGCAGGGAGGGCCCACGAGCAGTACTTC.

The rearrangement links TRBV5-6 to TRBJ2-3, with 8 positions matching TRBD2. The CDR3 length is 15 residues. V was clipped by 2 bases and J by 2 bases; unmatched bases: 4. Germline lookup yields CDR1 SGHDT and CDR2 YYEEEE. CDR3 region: CASSFGGAFTDTQYF. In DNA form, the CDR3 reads TGTGCCAGCAGCTTCGGGGGGGCGTTCACAGATACGCAGTATTTT.

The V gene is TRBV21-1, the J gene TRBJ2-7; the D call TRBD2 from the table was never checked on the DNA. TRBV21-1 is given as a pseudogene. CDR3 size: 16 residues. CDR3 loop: CASSNPGLAGTREQYF. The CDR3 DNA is TGTGCCAGCAGCAACCCGGGACTAGCGGGGACGAGGGAGCAGTACTTC.

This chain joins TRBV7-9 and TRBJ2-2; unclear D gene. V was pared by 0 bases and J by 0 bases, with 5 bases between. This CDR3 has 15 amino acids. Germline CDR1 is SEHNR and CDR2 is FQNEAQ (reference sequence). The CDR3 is CASSLAPANTGELFF. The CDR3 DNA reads TGTGCCAGCAGCTTAGCGCCAGCGAACACCGGGGAGCTGTTTTTT.

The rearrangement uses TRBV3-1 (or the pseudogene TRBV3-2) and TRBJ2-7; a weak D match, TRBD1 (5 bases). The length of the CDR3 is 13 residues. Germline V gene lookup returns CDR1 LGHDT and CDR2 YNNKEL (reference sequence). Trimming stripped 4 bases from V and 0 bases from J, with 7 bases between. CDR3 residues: CASSPTASYEQYF. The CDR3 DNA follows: TGTGCCAGCAGCCCGACAGCCTCCTACGAGCAGTACTTC.

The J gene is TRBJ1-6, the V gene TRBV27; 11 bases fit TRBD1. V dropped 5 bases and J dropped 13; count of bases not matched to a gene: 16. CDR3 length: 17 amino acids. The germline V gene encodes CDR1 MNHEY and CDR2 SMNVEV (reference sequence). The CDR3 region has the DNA TGTGCCAGCAGTCCAACCGGGACAGGGGGTATGAGGGGGCCCCTCCACTTT. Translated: CASSPTGTGGMRGPLHF.

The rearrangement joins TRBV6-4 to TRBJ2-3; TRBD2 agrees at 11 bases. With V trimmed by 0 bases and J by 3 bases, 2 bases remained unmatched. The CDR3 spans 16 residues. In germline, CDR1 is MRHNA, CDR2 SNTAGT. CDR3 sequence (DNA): TGTGCCAGCAGTGACTCTAGCGGGGGGGCAACAGATACGCAGTATTTT. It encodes CASSDSSGGATDTQYF.

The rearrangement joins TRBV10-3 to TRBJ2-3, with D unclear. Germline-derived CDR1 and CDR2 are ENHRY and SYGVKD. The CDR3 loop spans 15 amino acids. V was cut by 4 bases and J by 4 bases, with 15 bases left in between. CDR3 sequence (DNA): TGTGCCATCAGTGCGGCAGGTGAAAACCCAGATACGCAGTATTTT. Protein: CAISAAGENPDTQYF.

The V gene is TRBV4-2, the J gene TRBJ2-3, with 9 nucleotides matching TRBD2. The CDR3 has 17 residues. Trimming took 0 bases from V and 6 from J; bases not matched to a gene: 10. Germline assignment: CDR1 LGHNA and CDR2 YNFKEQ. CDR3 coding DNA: TGTGCCAGCAGCCAAGATTTTAGCGGGGGAGGGTATGATACGCAGTATTTT. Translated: CASSQDFSGGGYDTQYF.

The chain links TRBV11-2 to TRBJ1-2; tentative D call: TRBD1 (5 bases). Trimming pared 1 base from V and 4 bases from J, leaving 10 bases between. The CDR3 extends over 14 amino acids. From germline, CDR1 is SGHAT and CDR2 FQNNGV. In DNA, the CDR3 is TGTGCCAGCAGCTTAGTACAGGACGGCTATGGCTACACCTTC. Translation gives CASSLVQDGYGYTF. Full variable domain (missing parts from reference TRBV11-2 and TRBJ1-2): EAGVAQSPRYKIIEKRQSVAFWCNPISGHATLYWYQQILGQGPKLLIQFQNNGVVDDSQLPKDRFSAERLKGVDSTLKIQPAKLEDSAVYLCASSLVQDGYGYTFGSGTRLTVV.